This T cell receptor (beta chain) originates from a study of cytomegalovirus exposure and HLA in healthy donors. General study results and limits: Reports indicated that the classifier achieved high specificity and sensitivity in diagnosing cytomegalovirus status. Clusters of TCRs from the first cohort tended to co-occur in the 100 to 150 validation repertoires (as a later analysis found). Specificity for CMV antigens was confirmed in vitro for a few of the CMV-associated chains.

The data were produced by immunoSEQ multiplex PCR, yet TCRdb's version contains in-frame clones alone and is incomplete. This sample has 150,000 to 200,000 clones, with roughly 90% found just once. It was the approximately 110-subject validation cohort, separate from the roughly 700-subject first cohort, to which the donors belonged. Remarks on this clone: Its antigen is unidentified.

CDR1 is MNHEY, CDR2 SMNVEV, per germline (reference sequence). V lost 2 bases, J lost 5 bases, and 11 bases lay in between. The CDR3 is 14 amino acids. This clonotype originated in a woman aged 30 to 39 in good health and CMV-seronegative. The sample was PBMCs. The chain uses TRBV27 and TRBJ2-3; D possibly corresponds to TRBD2 (5 bases). CDR3: CASSLGLAGDTQYF. CDR3 DNA: TGTGCCAGCAGTTTAGGGCTAGCCGGAGATACGCAGTATTTT.